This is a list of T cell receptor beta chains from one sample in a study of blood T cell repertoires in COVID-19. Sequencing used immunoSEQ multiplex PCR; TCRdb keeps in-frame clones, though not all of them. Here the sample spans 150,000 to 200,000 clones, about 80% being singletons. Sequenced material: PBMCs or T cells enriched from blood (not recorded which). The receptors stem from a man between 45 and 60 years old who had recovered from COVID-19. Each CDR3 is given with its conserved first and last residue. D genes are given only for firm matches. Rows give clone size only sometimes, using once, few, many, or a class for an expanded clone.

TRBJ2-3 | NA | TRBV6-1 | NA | TGTGCCGTCTCACAGGGAGCAGATACGCAGTATTTT | CAVSQGADTQYF
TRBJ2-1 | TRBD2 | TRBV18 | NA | TGTGCCAGCTCACCACTAGCGGGGGGGGCCACCGATGAGCAGTTCTTC | CASSPLAGGATDEQFF
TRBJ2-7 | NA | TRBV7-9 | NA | TGTGCCAGCAGCTTAGCTAGCGGATCCTACGAGCAGTACTTC | CASSLASGSYEQYF
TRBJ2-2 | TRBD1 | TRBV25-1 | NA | TGTGCCAGCAGTGTCTCCGGGACAGCGAACACCGGGGAGCTGTTTTTT | CASSVSGTANTGELFF
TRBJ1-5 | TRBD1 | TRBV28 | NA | TGTGCCAGCAGGACAGGGAGTACACCCCAGCATTTT | CASRTGSTPQHF
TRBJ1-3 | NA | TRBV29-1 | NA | TGCAGCGTCCCCCCTCGAAACACCATATATTTT | CSVPPRNTIYF
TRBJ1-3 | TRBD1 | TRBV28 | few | TGTGCCAGCAGTCTCGGACAGGCTGGAAACACCATATATTTT | CASSLGQAGNTIYF
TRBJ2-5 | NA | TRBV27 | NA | TGTGCCAGCAGTATCTACGGGGGGCGGGGGGAGACCCAGTACTTC | CASSIYGGRGETQYF
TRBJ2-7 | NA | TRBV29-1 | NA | TGCAGCGTTGGGCAGGGGATTGGCGGCGAGCAGTACTTC | CSVGQGIGGEQYF
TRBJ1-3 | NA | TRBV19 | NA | TGTGCCAGTAGTCAGGGAACTGGAAACACCATATATTTT | CASSQGTGNTIYF
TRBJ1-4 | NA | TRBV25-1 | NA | TGTGCCAGCAGTGAGTTCCAGGGTGAAAAACTGTTTTTT | CASSEFQGEKLFF
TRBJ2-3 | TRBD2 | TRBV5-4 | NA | TGTGCCAGCAGCCCCCGGACTAGCGGGTGGGGAGATACGCAGTATTTT | CASSPRTSGWGDTQYF
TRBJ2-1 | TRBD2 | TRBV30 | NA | TGTGCCTGGAGTGTACTGACTAGCGGGCGCCGGAATGAGCAGTTCTTC | CAWSVLTSGRRNEQFF
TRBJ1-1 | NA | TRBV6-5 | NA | TGTGCCAGCAGACGAACAGCCATGAACACTGAAGCTTTCTTT | CASRRTAMNTEAFF
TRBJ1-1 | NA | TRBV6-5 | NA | TGTGCCAGCAGTAAACAGGGAGAGACTGAAGCTTTCTTT | CASSKQGETEAFF
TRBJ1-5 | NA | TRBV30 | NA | TGTGCCTGGGAGACAGATAGCAATCAGCCCCAGCATTTT | CAWETDSNQPQHF